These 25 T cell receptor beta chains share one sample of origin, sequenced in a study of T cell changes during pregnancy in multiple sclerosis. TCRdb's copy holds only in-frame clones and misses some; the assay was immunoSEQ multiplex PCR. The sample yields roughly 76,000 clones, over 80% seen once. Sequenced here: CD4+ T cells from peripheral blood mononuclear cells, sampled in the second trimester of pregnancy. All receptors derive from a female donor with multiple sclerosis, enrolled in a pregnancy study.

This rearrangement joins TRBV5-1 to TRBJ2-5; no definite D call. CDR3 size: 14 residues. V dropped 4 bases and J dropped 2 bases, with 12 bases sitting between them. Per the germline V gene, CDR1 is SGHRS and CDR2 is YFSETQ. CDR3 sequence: CASSRGTYQETQYF. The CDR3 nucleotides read TGCGCCAGCAGCCGCGGAACATATCAAGAGACCCAGTACTTC.

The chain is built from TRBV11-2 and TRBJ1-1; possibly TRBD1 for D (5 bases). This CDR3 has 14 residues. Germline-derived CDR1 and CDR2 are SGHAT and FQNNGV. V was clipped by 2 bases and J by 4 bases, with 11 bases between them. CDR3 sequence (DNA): TGTGCCAGCAGCTTACAGGGAAAGGGCACTGAAGCTTTCTTT. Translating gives CASSLQGKGTEAFF.

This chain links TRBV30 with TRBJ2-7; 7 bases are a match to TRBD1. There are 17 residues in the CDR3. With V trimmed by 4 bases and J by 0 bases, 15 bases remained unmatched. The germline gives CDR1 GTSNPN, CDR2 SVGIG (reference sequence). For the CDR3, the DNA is TGTGCCTGGAAACAGAAAAGGGGGCCGAAAAGCTCCTACGAGCAGTACTTC. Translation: CAWKQKRGPKSSYEQYF.

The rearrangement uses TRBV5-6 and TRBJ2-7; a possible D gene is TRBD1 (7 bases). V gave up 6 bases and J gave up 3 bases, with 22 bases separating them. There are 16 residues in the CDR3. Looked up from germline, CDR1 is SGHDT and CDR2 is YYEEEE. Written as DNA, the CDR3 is TGTGCCAGCAACTCGGTGCAGGGGGGCAAGGTCTACGAGCAGTACTTC. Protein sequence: CASNSVQGGKVYEQYF.

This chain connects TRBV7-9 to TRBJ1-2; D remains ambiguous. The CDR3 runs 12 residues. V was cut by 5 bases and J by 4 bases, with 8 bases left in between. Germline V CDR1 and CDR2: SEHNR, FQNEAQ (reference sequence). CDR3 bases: TGTGCCAGCAGCCCGACGGGCTATGGCTACACCTTC. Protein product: CASSPTGYGYTF.

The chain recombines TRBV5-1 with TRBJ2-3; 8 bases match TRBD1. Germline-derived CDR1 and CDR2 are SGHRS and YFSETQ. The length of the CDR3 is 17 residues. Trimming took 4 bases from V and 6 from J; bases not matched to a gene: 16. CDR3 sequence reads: CASSQGPSGGAEDTQYF. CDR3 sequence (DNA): TGCGCCAGCAGCCAAGGACCCTCAGGGGGCGCAGAGGATACGCAGTATTTT.

DNA of the CDR3: TGTGCCACCAGAGGACAGCAGAACACTGAAGCTTTCTTT. Encoded protein: CATRGQQNTEAFF. This chain links TRBV25-1 with TRBJ1-1; D may be TRBD1 (6 bases). Deletions cut 10 bases from V and 1 base from J, with 13 bases between. Germline V gene data show CDR1 as MGHDK and CDR2 as SYGVNS. CDR3 length: 13 residues.

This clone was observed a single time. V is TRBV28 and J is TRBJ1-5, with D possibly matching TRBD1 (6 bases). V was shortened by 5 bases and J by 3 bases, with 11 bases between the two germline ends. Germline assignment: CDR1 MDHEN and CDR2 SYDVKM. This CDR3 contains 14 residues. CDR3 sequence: CASSPTGFNQPQHF. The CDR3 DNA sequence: TGTGCCAGCAGTCCTACAGGGTTCAATCAGCCCCAGCATTTT.

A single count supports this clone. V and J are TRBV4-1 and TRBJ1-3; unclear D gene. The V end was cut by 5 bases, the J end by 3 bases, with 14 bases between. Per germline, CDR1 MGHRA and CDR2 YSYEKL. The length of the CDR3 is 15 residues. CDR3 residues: CASSELGMGGNTIYF. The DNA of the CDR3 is TGCGCCAGCAGCGAGCTAGGAATGGGTGGAAACACCATATATTTT.

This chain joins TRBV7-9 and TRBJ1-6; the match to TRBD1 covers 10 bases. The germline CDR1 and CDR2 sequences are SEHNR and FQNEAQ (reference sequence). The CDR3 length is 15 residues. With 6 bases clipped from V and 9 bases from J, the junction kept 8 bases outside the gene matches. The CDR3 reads CASSPDRGQRSPLHF. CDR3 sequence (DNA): TGTGCCAGCAGTCCTGACAGGGGGCAACGTTCACCCCTCCACTTT.

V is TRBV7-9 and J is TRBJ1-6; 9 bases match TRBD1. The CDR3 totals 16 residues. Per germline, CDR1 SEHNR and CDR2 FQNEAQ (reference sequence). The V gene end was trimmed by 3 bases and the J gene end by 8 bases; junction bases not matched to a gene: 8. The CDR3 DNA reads TGTGCCAGCAGCTTGATCCCCGGGACAGGGTATTCACCCCTCCACTTT. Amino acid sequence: CASSLIPGTGYSPLHF.

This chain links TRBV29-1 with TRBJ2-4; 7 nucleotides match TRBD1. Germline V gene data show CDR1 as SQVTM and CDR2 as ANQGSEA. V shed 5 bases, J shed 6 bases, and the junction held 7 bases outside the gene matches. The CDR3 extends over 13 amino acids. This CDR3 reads CSVSGTVGNIQYF. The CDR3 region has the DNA TGCAGCGTTTCAGGGACAGTAGGAAACATTCAGTACTTC. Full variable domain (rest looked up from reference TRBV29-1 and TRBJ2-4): SAVISQKPSRDICQRGTSLTIQCQVDSQVTMMFWYRQQPGQSLTLIATANQGSEATYESGFVIDKFPISRPNLTFSTLTVSNMSPEDSSIYLCSVSGTVGNIQYFGAGTRLSVL.

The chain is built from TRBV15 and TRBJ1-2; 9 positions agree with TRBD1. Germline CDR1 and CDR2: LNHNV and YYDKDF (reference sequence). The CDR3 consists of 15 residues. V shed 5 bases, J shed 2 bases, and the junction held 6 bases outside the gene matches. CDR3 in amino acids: CATSDPGQGNYGYTF. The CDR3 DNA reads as TGTGCCACCAGCGATCCGGGACAGGGAAACTATGGCTACACCTTC.

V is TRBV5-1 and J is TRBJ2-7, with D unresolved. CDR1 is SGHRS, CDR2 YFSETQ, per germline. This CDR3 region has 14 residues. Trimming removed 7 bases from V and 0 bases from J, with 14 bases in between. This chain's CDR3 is CASASDPSSYEQYF. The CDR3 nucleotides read TGCGCCAGCGCGTCCGATCCGTCCTCCTACGAGCAGTACTTC.

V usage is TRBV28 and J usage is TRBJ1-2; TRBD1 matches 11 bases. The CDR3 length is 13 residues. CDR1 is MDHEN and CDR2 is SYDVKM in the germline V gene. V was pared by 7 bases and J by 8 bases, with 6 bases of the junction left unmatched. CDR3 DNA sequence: TGTGCCAGCAACGGGGACAGGGGGAGGGGCTACACCTTC. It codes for CASNGDRGRGYTF.

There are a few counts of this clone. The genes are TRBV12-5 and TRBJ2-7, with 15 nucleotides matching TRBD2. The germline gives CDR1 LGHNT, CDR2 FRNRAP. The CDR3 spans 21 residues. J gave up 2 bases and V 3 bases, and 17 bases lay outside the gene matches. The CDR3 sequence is CASGFKPIPGLAGGTTYEQYF. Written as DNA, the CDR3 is TGTGCTAGTGGTTTTAAGCCGATACCGGGACTAGCGGGGGGCACTACCTACGAGCAGTACTTC. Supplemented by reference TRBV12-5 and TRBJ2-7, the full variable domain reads DARVTQTPRHKVTEMGQEVTMRCQPILGHNTVFWYRQTMMQGLELLAYFRNRAPLDDSGMPKDRFSAEMPDATLATLKIQPSEPRDSAVYFCASGFKPIPGLAGGTTYEQYFGPGTRLTVT.

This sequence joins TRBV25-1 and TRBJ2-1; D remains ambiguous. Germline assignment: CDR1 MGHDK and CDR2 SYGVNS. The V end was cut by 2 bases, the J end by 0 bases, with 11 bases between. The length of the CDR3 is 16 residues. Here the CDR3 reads CASSERNSISYNEQFF. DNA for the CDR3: TGTGCCAGCAGTGAACGTAATAGCATCTCCTACAATGAGCAGTTCTTC.

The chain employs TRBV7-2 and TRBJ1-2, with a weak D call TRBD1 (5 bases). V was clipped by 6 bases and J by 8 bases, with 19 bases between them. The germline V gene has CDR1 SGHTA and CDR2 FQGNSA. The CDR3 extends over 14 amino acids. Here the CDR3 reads CASSSTDSLKGYTF. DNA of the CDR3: TGTGCCAGCAGTTCCACCGACAGTCTTAAAGGCTACACCTTC.

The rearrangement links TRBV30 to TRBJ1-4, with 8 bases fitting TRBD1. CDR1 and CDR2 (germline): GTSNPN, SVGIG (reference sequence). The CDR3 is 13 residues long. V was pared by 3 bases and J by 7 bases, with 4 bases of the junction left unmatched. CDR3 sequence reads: CAWRPTGVEKLFF. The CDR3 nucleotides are TGTGCCTGGAGACCGACAGGGGTTGAAAAACTGTTTTTT. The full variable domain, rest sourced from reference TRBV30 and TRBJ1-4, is SQTIHQWPATLVQPVGSPLSLECTVEGTSNPNLYWYRQAAGRGLQLLFYSVGIGQISSEVPQNLSASRPQDRQFILSSKKLLLSDSGFYLCAWRPTGVEKLFFGSGTQLSVL.

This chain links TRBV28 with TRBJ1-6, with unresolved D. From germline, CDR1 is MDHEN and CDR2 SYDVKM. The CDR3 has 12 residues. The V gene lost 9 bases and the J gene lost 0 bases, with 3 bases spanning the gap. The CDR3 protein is CASISYNSPLHF. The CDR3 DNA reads TGTGCCAGTATCTCCTATAATTCACCCCTCCACTTT.

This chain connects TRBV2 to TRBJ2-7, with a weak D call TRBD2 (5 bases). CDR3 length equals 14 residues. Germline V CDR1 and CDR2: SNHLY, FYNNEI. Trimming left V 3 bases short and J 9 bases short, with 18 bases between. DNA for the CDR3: TGTGCCAGCAGTGAGCGAGTCGGAGGCCCGGGGCAGTACTTC. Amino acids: CASSERVGGPGQYF.

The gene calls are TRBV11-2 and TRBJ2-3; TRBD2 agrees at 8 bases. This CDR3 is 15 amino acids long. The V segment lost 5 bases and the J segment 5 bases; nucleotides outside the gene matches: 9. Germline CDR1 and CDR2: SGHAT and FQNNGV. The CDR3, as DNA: TGTGCCAGCAGCCGAATAGCGGGGAATAAAGATACGCAGTATTTT. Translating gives CASSRIAGNKDTQYF.

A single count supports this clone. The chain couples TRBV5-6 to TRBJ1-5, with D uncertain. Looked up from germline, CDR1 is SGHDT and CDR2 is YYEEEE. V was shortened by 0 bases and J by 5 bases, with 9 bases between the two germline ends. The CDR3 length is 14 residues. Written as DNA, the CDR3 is TGTGCCAGCAGCTTGGGATCAGTCGATCAGCCCCAGCATTTT. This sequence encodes CASSLGSVDQPQHF. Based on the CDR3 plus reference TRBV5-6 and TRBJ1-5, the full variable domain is DAGVTQSPTHLIKTRGQQVTLRCSPKSGHDTVSWYQQALGQGPQFIFQYYEEEERQRGNFPDRFSGHQFPNYSSELNVNALLLGDSALYLCASSLGSVDQPQHFGDGTRLSIL.

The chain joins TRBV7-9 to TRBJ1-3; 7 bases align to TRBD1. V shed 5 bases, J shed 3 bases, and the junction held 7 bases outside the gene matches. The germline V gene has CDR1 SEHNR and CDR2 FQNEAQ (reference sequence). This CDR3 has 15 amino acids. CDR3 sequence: CASSHLRTGGNTIYF. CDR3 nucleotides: TGTGCCAGCAGCCATCTAAGGACAGGTGGAAACACCATATATTTT.

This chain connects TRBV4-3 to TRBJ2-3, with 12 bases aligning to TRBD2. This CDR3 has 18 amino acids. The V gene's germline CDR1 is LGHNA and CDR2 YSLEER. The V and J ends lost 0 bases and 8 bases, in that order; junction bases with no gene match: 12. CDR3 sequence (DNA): TGCGCCAGCAGCCAAGATTCTAGCGGGGGGGCCCGTCGTAGTACGCAGTATTTT. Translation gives CASSQDSSGGARRSTQYF.